A selection of T cell receptor beta chains follows, all from one sample in a study of control samples from healthy donors and cancer patients. This table comes from immunoSEQ multiplex PCR, and its TCRdb copy is limited to in-frame clones, with some not included. The repertoire holds 60,000 to 75,000 clones, with 83% as singletons. The sample consisted of blood. Source of these receptors: a man in his sixties in good health. The CDR3 runs from the conserved cysteine through the conserved F or W. D genes are given only for firm matches. Not all rows give a size; the values are once, few, many and, for expanded clones, a class.

TRBD1	TRBV28	.	TRBJ2-1	CASRGQGYVIYNEQFF	TGTGCCAGCAGGGGACAGGGCTACGTAATCTACAATGAGCAGTTCTTC
.	TRBV19	.	TRBJ1-2	CASSETQRSYGYTF	TGTGCCAGTAGCGAGACGCAAAGGTCCTATGGCTACACCTTC
.	TRBV7-8	.	TRBJ2-1	CASSPTIGQEGRNEQFF	TGTGCCAGCAGCCCAACGATCGGACAGGAGGGTAGGAATGAGCAGTTCTTC
TRBD1	TRBV30	.	TRBJ2-5	CAWTRDRGGETQYF	TGTGCCTGGACCAGGGACAGGGGAGGGGAGACCCAGTACTTC
.	TRBV6-5	.	TRBJ1-3	CASSSGYTIYF	TGTGCCAGCAGTTCAGGTTACACCATATATTTT
.	TRBV10-3	once	TRBJ1-2	CAISESGARDGYTF	TGTGCCATCAGTGAGTCGGGGGCGAGGGATGGCTACACCTTC
.	TRBV7-2	.	TRBJ2-2	CASSFQRRRASGELFF	TGTGCCAGCAGCTTCCAGAGGAGGCGGGCTTCCGGGGAGCTGTTTTTT
.	TRBV27	few	TRBJ1-6	CASSLRTDANSPLHF	TGTGCCAGCAGTTTAAGGACGGATGCCAATTCACCCCTCCACTTT
.	TRBV20-1	.	TRBJ2-2	CSARGSGELFF	TGCAGTGCAAGGGGGTCCGGGGAGCTGTTTTTT
TRBD2	TRBV4-3	.	TRBJ2-2	CASSLYLAGGYDGELFF	TGCGCCAGCAGCCTGTACTTAGCGGGAGGGTACGACGGGGAGCTGTTTTTT
.	TRBV27	.	TRBJ2-6	CASSLVLPSSGANVLTF	TGTGCCAGCAGTTTAGTTCTACCGAGCTCTGGGGCCAACGTCCTGACTTTC
.	TRBV28	.	TRBJ1-4	CASSFHNEKLFF	TGTGCCAGCAGTTTCCATAATGAAAAACTGTTTTTT
.	TRBV18	.	TRBJ2-5	CASSPDSQETQYF	TGTGCCAGCTCACCGGACTCTCAAGAGACCCAGTACTTC
.	TRBV7-9	.	TRBJ1-2	CASSLGGTNYGYTF	TGTGCCAGCAGCTTGGGGGGAACAAACTATGGCTACACCTTC
TRBD2	TRBV6-2/TRBV6-3	.	TRBJ2-1	CASSLAGTAGGEQFF	TGTGCCAGCAGCCTGGCCGGGACCGCCGGGGGGGAGCAGTTCTTC
.	TRBV7-3	few	TRBJ2-3	CASSSSTDTQYF	TGTGCCAGCAGCTCCAGCACAGATACGCAGTATTTT
.	TRBV3-1/TRBV3-2	.	TRBJ2-1	CASSRDLSRNNEQFF	TGTGCCAGCAGCCGGGACTTGAGTCGGAACAATGAGCAGTTCTTC
TRBD1	TRBV5-4	.	TRBJ1-4	CASRLTGAGTNEKLFF	TGTGCCAGCAGACTGACAGGGGCCGGAACTAATGAAAAACTGTTTTTT
.	TRBV9	.	TRBJ2-3	CASSVGNPTSTDTQYF	TGTGCCAGCAGCGTAGGAAACCCGACTAGCACAGATACGCAGTATTTT
.	TRBV5-5	.	TRBJ2-1	CASSQGPGREQFF	TGTGCCAGCAGCCAAGGACCCGGCAGGGAGCAGTTCTTC
TRBD2	TRBV6-5	.	TRBJ2-7	CASSSTGTSGIHEQYF	TGTGCCAGCAGTTCAACCGGGACTAGCGGGATCCACGAGCAGTACTTC
.	TRBV11-1	.	TRBJ1-3	CASGSGNTIYF	TGTGCCAGCGGCTCTGGAAACACCATATATTTT
.	TRBV30	.	TRBJ2-7	CAVGVGRPYEQYF	TGTGCCGTGGGCGTAGGCCGCCCCTACGAGCAGTACTTC
.	TRBV6-6	once	TRBJ1-3	CASSPADSIAGNTIYF	TGTGCCAGCAGTCCCGCGGACAGCATTGCGGGAAACACCATATATTTT
.	TRBV7-9	.	TRBJ1-2	CASSLGGGPDTF	TGTGCCAGCAGCTTAGGGGGGGGGCCGGACACCTTC
.	TRBV7-8	.	TRBJ2-7	CASGRGYEQYF	TGTGCCAGCGGCCGGGGCTACGAGCAGTACTTC
.	TRBV3-1/TRBV3-2	.	TRBJ1-1	CASSPGPNTEAFF	TGTGCCAGCAGCCCTGGACCCAACACTGAAGCTTTCTTT
TRBD1	TRBV29-1	.	TRBJ1-2	CSVSGGSGYTF	TGCAGCGTATCAGGGGGCAGTGGCTACACCTTC
.	TRBV28	.	TRBJ2-5	CASSLLTGRETQYF	TGTGCCAGCAGTTTATTAACAGGGCGAGAGACCCAGTACTTC
.	TRBV7-9	.	TRBJ2-7	CASSLRHIDEQYF	TGTGCCAGCAGCCTTCGACATATCGACGAGCAGTACTTC
.	TRBV9	.	TRBJ2-5	CASSVAGTGGRETQYF	TGTGCCAGCAGCGTAGCCGGTACGGGCGGAAGAGAGACCCAGTACTTC
TRBD1	TRBV19	.	TRBJ1-4	CASSDRALGEKLFF	TGTGCCAGCTCTGACAGGGCCCTGGGGGAAAAACTGTTTTTT
.	TRBV9	.	TRBJ2-1	CASSVGQAYNEQFF	TGTGCCAGCAGCGTAGGGCAGGCCTACAATGAGCAGTTCTTC
.	TRBV10-3	.	TRBJ1-2	CAISESGGWNYGYTF	TGTGCCATCAGTGAGTCGGGGGGGTGGAACTATGGCTACACCTTC
.	TRBV4-3	.	TRBJ1-1	CASSQDRSGMHTEAFF	TGCGCCAGCAGCCAAGATCGGTCAGGGATGCACACTGAAGCTTTCTTT
TRBD2	TRBV4-2	.	TRBJ2-7	CASSQDIQAGGFYEQYF	TGTGCCAGCAGCCAAGACATCCAAGCGGGAGGGTTCTACGAGCAGTACTTC
.	TRBV6-2/TRBV6-3	.	TRBJ1-5	CASSWGGSQPQHF	TGTGCCAGCAGTTGGGGAGGTAGTCAGCCCCAGCATTTT
TRBD2	TRBV4-2	.	TRBJ2-1	CASSQSRGAGAVAFF	TGTGCCAGCAGCCAATCACGGGGAGCGGGAGCGGTCGCGTTCTTC
TRBD2	TRBV7-2	.	TRBJ2-1	CASSSGTSGGNEQFF	TGTGCCAGCAGCTCCGGGACTAGCGGGGGCAATGAGCAGTTCTTC
.	TRBV29-1	.	TRBJ2-5	CSVTGRLGGDFQETQYF	TGCAGCGTTACCGGGCGCCTGGGTGGGGATTTCCAGGAGACCCAGTACTTC
.	TRBV25-1	few	TRBJ1-4	CASSEFRPTNEKLFF	TGTGCCAGCAGTGAATTCCGCCCAACTAATGAAAAACTGTTTTTT